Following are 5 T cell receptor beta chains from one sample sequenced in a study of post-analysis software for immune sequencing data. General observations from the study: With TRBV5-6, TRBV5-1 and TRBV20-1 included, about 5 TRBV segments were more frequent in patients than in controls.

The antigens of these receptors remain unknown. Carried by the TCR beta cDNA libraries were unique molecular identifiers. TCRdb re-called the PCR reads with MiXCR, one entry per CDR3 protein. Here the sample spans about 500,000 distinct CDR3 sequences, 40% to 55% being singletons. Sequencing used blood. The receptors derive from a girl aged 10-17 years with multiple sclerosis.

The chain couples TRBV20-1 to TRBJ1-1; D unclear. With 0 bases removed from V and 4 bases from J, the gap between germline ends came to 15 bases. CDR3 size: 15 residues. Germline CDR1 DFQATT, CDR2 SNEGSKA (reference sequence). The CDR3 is CSARDHKGSVTEAFF. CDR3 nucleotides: TGCAGTGCTAGAGATCACAAGGGCTCCGTCACTGAAGCTTTCTTT.

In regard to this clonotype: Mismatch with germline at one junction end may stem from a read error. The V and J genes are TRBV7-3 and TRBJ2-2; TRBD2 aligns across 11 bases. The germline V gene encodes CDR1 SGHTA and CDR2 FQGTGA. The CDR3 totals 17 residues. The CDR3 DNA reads TGTGCCAGCAGCTTAACCCCTAGCGGGAGGTACGGCGGGGAGCGGTTTTTT. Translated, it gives CASSLTPSGRYGGERFF.

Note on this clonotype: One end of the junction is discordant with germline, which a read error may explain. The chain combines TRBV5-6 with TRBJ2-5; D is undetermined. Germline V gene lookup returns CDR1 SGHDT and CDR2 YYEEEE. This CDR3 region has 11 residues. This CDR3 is CASSLEETRYF. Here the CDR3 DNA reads TGTGCCAGCAGCTTGGAAGAGACCCGGTACTTC.

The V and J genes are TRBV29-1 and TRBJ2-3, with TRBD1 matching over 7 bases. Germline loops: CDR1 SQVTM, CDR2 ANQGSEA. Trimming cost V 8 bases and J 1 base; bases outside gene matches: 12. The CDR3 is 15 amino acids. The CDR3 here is CSSTVDREGTDTQYF. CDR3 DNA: TGCAGCTCCACAGTCGACAGGGAAGGCACAGATACGCAGTATTTT.

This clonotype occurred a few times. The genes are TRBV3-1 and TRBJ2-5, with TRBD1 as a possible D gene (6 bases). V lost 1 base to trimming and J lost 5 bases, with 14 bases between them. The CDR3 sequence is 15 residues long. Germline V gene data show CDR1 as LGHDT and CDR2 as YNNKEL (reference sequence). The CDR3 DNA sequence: TGTGCCAGCAGCCAAGCTACAGGGTCCAGGGAGACCCAGTACTTC. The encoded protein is CASSQATGSRETQYF.